This entry concerns a single TCR beta chain. Its specificity is unknown. This entry comes from a study of cytomegalovirus exposure and HLA in healthy donors. Study findings and constraints: Later analysis identified several of the most significant clusters that appeared linked to common viral pathogens. HLA-A and HLA-B allele assignments for most subjects were reportedly predicted accurately using TCR beta sequences.

PCR was performed using 60 Vbeta and 13 Jbeta primers. The data were produced by immunoSEQ multiplex PCR, yet TCRdb's version contains in-frame clones alone and is incomplete. The sample lists roughly 140,000 clones, 73% occurring once. Germline CDR1 is SGDLS and CDR2 is YYNGEE. The CDR3 is 15 amino acids. Trimming removed 0 bases at V and 1 base at J, with 11 bases between. This TCR was sampled from a human donor in good health. The V call is TRBV9, the J call TRBJ2-7; D is possibly TRBD1 (5 bases). What was sequenced was PBMCs. The CDR3 DNA sequence: TGTGCCAGCAGCGTAGGGGCAGGGAAGTCCTACGAGCAGTACTTC. This translates into CASSVGAGKSYEQYF. Filled out from reference TRBV9 and TRBJ2-7, the complete variable domain reads DSGVTQTPKHLITATGQRVTLRCSPRSGDLSVYWYQQSLDQGLQFLIQYYNGEERAKGNILERFSAQQFPDLHSELNLSSLELGDSALYFCASSVGAGKSYEQYFGPGTRLTVT.